This T cell receptor (beta chain) was found in a study of radiotherapy plus CTLA-4 blockade in lung cancer (dated by TCRdb to about 2018). Background on the whole study: Objective responses were observed in about 17% of enrolled patients, and disease control was achieved in approximately 32%. Study-level results and caveats: TCR clones derived from tumors expanded in peripheral blood after treatment with radiotherapy and ipilimumab. The strongest predictors of response, as reported, were early dynamic changes in blood T cell clones along with a rise in serum interferon-beta after radiation.

On this clone itself: This clone's antigen is unknown. Nothing much larger sits one base from this clone, and base qualities are not available.

The study tested focal radiation therapy combined with CTLA-4 blockade (ipilimumab) in patients with chemo-refractory metastatic non-small-cell lung cancer. Receptors were amplified or captured by the immunoSEQ multiplex PCR assay. Sourced from immuneACCESS, this table was stored by TCRdb with only in-frame sequences that have V and J called. A share of the clones is absent; for the studies checked, an unresolved V gene accounts for under half, and the remainder has no known explanation. The sample includes 55,000 or so clones, with approximately 84% observed a single time. Roughly 6.7% of the sample goes to the ten largest clones. This receptor was identified in a human donor with non-small cell lung cancer whose response to radiotherapy plus ipilimumab could not be evaluated. This specimen consisted of peripheral blood, obtained from a patient treated with radiotherapy plus ipilimumab.

The base sequence is TGTGCCAGCAGCTTAGACGGGGGGGTGGACACTGAAGCTTTCTTT. Its translation reads: CASSLDGGVDTEAFF. The rearranged segments are TRBV7-8 and TRBJ1-1, with a weak D call of TRBD1 (5 bases match). The V end loses 1 base and the J end loses 3 bases, and a stretch of 12 bases separates them. The CDR3 starts with the cysteine, ends with the phenylalanine, and has 15 residues. Kept here is only the CDR3 DNA, which spans 45 bases and is read in frame from base 1. Based on the germline V gene, the CDR1 and CDR2 sequences are SGHVS and FQNEAQ. Here the CDR3 is joined to the reference TRBV7-8 and TRBJ1-1 genes, and the full variable domain is: GAGVSQSPRYKVAKRGQDVALRCDPISGHVSLFWYQQALGQGPEFLTYFQNEAQLDKSGLPSDRFFAERPEGSVSTLKIQRTQQEDSAVYLCASSLDGGVDTEAFFGQGTRLTVV.